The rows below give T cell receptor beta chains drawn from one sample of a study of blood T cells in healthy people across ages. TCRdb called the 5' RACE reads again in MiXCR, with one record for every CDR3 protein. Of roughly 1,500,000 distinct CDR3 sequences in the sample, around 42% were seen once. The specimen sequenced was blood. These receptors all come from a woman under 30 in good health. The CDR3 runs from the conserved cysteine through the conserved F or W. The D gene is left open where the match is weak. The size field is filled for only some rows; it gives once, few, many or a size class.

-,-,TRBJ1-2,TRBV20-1,CSAGLSQWGYGYTF,TGCAGTGCCGGCCTCTCCCAATGGGGCTATGGCTACACCTTC
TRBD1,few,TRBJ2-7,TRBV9,CASSKTGTETYEQYF,TGTGCCAGCAGCAAGACCGGGACAGAGACCTACGAGCAGTACTTC
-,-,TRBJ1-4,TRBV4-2,CASRPNQGSEKLFF,TGTGCCAGCAGACCAAATCAGGGGTCTGAAAAACTGTTTTTT
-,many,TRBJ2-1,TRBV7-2,CASSLGGLAGEQFF,TGTGCCAGCAGCTTAGGGGGCCTAGCAGGTGAGCAGTTCTTC
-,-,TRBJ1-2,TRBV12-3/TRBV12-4,CASRATDRAPYGGYTF,TGTGCCAGCAGGGCGACAGACCGGGCTCCATATGGTGGCTACACCTTC
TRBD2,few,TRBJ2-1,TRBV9,CASSVSGNSNEQFF,TGTGCCAGCAGCGTCAGCGGGAATTCGAATGAGCAGTTCTTC
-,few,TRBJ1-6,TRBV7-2,CASSLEGQLDSPLHF,TGTGCCAGCAGCTTAGAAGGACAGTTGGATTCACCCCTCCACTTT
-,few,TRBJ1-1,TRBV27,CASSLGFGGNTEAFF,TGTGCCAGCAGTTTAGGATTCGGGGGGAACACTGAAGCTTTCTTT
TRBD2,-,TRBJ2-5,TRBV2,CASSGGTSATTGQYF,TGTGCCAGCAGTGGGGGGACTAGCGCCACTACGGGGCAGTACTTC
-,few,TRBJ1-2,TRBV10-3,CAISENNYGYTF,TGTGCCATCAGTGAAAATAACTATGGCTACACCTTC
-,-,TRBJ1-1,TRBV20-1,CSARDTGDTEAFF,TGCAGTGCTAGAGATACGGGGGACACTGAAGCTTTCTTT
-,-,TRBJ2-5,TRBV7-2,CASSAQLQRYQETQYF,TGTGCCAGCAGCGCCCAGCTACAGCGGTACCAAGAGACCCAGTACTTC
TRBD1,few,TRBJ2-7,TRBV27,CASSRMDRVGPYEQYF,TGTGCCAGCAGTCGGATGGACAGGGTCGGCCCCTACGAGCAGTACTTC
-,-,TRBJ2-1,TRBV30,CAWSGRGNEQFF,TGTGCCTGGAGCGGGAGAGGGAATGAGCAGTTCTTC
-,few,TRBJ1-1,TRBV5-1,CASRLGPGDHTEAFF,TGCGCCAGCAGATTGGGGCCGGGGGATCACACTGAAGCTTTCTTT
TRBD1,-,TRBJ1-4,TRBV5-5,CAGSVGQGHEKLFF,TGTGCCGGCAGCGTGGGACAGGGCCACGAAAAACTGTTTTTT
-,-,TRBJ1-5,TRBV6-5,CASSYRNSNQPRHF,TGTGCCAGCAGTTATAGGAATAGCAATCAGCCCCGGCATTTT
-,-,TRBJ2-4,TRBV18,CASSLVTALAKNIQYF,TGTGCCAGCTCACTTGTCACTGCCCTAGCCAAAAACATTCAGTACTTC